Listed here is a single TCR delta chain. This sample also contains other DNA sequences that code for the same CDR3. This entry comes from a study of gamma-delta chains in newborns, infants, children. Study information: Microbial exposure reportedly drives polyclonal innate γδ T cell expansion after birth.

The CDR3 totals 20 residues. Germline loops: CDR1 TSWWSYY, CDR2 QGS. The V and J ends lost 4 bases and 1 base, in that order; junction bases with no gene match: 17. TCRdb redid the clone calls on the reads with CATT. The sample lists 4,500 to 6,000 delta-chain clones, less than 3.5% seen once, with roughly an eighth in the top ten. Source material: blood. V usage is TRDV1 and J usage is TRDJ1, with 11 bases lining up with TRDD3. This receptor was obtained from a child who was a newborn, infant or young child, either healthy, febrile or measles-vaccinated (not recorded which). CDR3 sequence: CALGAPSSWGIPLGTDKLIF. The CDR3 region has the DNA TGTGCTCTTGGGGCCCCCTCCAGCTGGGGGATACCCCTCGGCACCGATAAACTCATCTTT.